Here is one TCR beta chain with its context. Antigen: not known. Trimming took off 1 base at V and 4 bases at J, with 20 bases between the two ends. The CDR3 has 18 residues. The V gene's germline CDR1 is LNHDA and CDR2 SQIVND (reference sequence). The sample comes from a study of PD-L1 blockade in urothelial cancer. Background on the study: Males with bladder-origin urothelial cancer constituted about 90% of the roughly 30 patients. Blood was analyzed 3 weeks (second dose) and 6 weeks after treatment start. Blood samples had a median of approximately 150,000 T cells.

This table comes from immunoSEQ multiplex PCR, and its TCRdb copy is limited to in-frame clones, with some not included. The repertoire holds around 42,000 clones, 70% to 85% seen once, with approximately 2.9% in the top ten. Study conclusions and caveats: Lower pretreatment blood TCR clonality, under the median, predicted better survival, researchers reported.

This material consisted of PBMCs, taken around atezolizumab (anti-PD-L1) treatment. The TCR was taken from a man in his 70s with urothelial cancer. The chain links TRBV19 to TRBJ2-1; perhaps TRBD2 as D (6 bases). This CDR3 reads CASSIGLPGLDLYNEQFF. In nucleotides, the CDR3 is TGTGCCAGTAGTATAGGTCTACCGGGACTGGATTTATACAATGAGCAGTTCTTC.